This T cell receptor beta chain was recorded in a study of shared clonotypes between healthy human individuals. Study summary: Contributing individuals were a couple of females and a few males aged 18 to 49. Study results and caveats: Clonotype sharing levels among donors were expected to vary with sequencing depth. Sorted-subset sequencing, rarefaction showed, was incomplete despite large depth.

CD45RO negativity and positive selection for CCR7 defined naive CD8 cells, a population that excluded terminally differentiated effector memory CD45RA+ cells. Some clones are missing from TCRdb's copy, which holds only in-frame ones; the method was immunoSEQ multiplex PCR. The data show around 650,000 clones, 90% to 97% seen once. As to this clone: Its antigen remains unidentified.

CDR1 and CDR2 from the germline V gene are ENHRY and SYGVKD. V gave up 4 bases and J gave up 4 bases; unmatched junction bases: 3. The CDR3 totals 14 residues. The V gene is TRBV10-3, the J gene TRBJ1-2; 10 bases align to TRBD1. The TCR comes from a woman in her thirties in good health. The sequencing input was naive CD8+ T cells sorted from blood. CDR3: CAISGTGGLYGYTF. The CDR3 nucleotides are TGTGCCATCAGTGGGACAGGGGGACTCTATGGCTACACCTTC.